This paragraph reports one TCR beta chain. The entry originates in a study of control samples from healthy donors and cancer patients. Sequencing used immunoSEQ multiplex PCR; TCRdb keeps in-frame clones, though not all of them. The sample includes 35,000 to 45,000 clones, less than 85% of them seen just once. Per germline, CDR1 SGHRS and CDR2 YFSETQ. Deletions cut 3 bases from V and 0 bases from J, with 10 bases between. The CDR3 has 15 amino acids. The clonotype comes from a man aged 55-75 years in good health. The chain carries TRBV5-1 and TRBJ1-3, with D perhaps TRBD1 (6 bases). Material for sequencing was blood. CDR3 protein: CASSSTGNSGNTIYF. CDR3 nucleotides: TGCGCCAGCAGCTCGACAGGCAACTCTGGAAACACCATATATTTT.